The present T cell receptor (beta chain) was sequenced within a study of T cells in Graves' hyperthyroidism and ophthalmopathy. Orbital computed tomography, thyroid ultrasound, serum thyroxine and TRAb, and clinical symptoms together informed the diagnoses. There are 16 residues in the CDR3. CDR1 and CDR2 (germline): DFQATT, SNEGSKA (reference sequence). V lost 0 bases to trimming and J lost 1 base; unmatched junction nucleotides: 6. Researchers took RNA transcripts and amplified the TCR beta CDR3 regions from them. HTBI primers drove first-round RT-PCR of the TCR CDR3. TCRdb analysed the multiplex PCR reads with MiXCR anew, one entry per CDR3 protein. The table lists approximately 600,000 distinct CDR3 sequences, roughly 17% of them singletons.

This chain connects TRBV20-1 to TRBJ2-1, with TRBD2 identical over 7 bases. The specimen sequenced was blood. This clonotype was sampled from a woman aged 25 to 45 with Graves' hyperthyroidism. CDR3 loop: CSAREVAGPSYNEQFF. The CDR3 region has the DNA TGCAGTGCTAGAGAGGTAGCGGGCCCTTCCTACAATGAGCAGTTCTTC.